One TCR beta chain is described in this entry. This sample was taken from a study of blood T cell repertoires in COVID-19. Background on the study: Samples taken during acute and convalescent COVID-19 were collected in the United States, Italy and Spain. The analysed material was cDNA or gDNA that came from T cells, B-cell-depleted T cells, or PBMCs.

Per the original methods: Reference gene primer amplification gave nucleated cell count estimates. Some clones are missing from TCRdb's copy, which holds only in-frame ones; the method was immunoSEQ multiplex PCR. V and J calls plus clone size are reproduced from that table; the DNA served to infer D and trimming. The table includes some 270,000 clones, approximately 90% detected once. Germline V lookup: CDR1 MNHEY, CDR2 SVGAGI. The CDR3 has 15 amino acids. The V and J ends lost 4 bases and 2 bases, in that order; junction bases with no gene match: 7. The sample was peripheral blood. The genes are TRBV6-5 and TRBJ1-2, with TRBD1 identical over 7 bases. The clonotype was recovered from a man aged 30-40 years with acute or convalescent COVID-19. The CDR3 is CASSWTDRKNYGYTF. For the CDR3, the DNA is TGTGCCAGCAGTTGGACGGACAGGAAAAACTATGGCTACACCTTC.